This TCR beta chain was sequenced in a study of identical twins. The study's findings and limits: Analyses of zero insertions could, in part, be confounded by invariant MAIT and iNKT cells.

Concerning this clonotype itself: Its target is not known.

The ends were cut back, 2 bases at V and 3 bases at J, with 6 bases in the middle. The germline gives CDR1 SGHDT, CDR2 YYEEEE. The length of the CDR3 is 12 residues. TCRdb passed the 5' RACE reads through MiXCR, listing each CDR3 protein once. The data show roughly 480,000 distinct CDR3 sequences, 20% to 25% seen once. These records were also assigned to another study, of T cells expressing NK-cell markers. This second report adds: Cells sorted as CD3+CD56+NKG2C+, CD3+CD56+NKG2C- and CD3+CD56-NKG2C+ T cells supplied the TCR beta repertoires.

Sequenced material: CD4+ T cells sorted from blood. This sequence was found in a woman aged 18-29 years in good health. V usage is TRBV5-6 and J usage is TRBJ2-7; D not certain. The DNA of the CDR3 is TGTGCCAGCAGCTTTATAAACTACGAGCAGTACTTC. The encoded protein is CASSFINYEQYF.